The next 29 T cell receptor beta chains were all read from a single sample in a study of blood T cells in healthy people across ages. A sample-barcoded 5' primer and a J-beta primer mix were used in a second PCR of roughly 6 to 11 cycles. MiXCR was run by TCRdb on the 5' RACE reads, yielding one entry per CDR3 protein. The sample shows about 1 million distinct CDR3 sequences, 40% to 50% of them seen only once. Sequenced sample: blood. These receptors were taken from a woman in her fifties or sixties in good health.

This rearrangement joins TRBV20-1 to TRBJ2-1, with 9 bases matching TRBD2. V dropped 7 bases and J dropped 4; count of bases not matched to a gene: 8. This CDR3 has 14 amino acids. Germline values: CDR1 DFQATT, CDR2 SNEGSKA (reference sequence). This CDR3 reads CSGSSGEIYNEQFF. The CDR3 DNA sequence: TGCAGTGGTTCTAGCGGGGAGATTTACAATGAGCAGTTCTTC.

This clonotype was counted only a few times. CDR3 protein: CASSDGLADYEQYF. The DNA of the CDR3 is TGTGCCAGCAGTGACGGACTAGCGGACTACGAGCAGTACTTC. This chain uses TRBV6-1 with TRBJ2-4, with TRBD2 matching over 10 bases. The DNA matches TRBJ2-7 better at its end, which makes the J call doubtful. This CDR3 has 14 amino acids. CDR1 is MNHNS, CDR2 SASEGT, per germline.

With respect to this clonotype: Its ends do not fully match the called genes, so a read error is possible. The J gene is TRBJ2-3, the V gene TRBV4-2; 8 bases are shared with TRBD2. This CDR3 comprises 17 residues. Germline lookup yields CDR1 LGHNA and CDR2 YNFKEQ. The CDR3 loop is CAGSQERTSYGPDTQYF. The DNA for the CDR3 is TGTGCCGGCAGCCAAGAGAGGACTAGCTACGGGCCAGATACGCAGTATTTT.

The chain links TRBV29-1 to TRBJ1-2; tentatively, D is TRBD1 (6 bases). Trimming left V 6 bases short and J 2 bases short, with 13 bases between. The CDR3 loop spans 13 amino acids. Per the germline V gene, CDR1 is SQVTM and CDR2 is ANQGSEA. DNA of the CDR3: TGCAGCGTCCCAGGACAGCGGAACTATGGCTACACCTTC. It encodes CSVPGQRNYGYTF.

This clonotype has only one observation. V and J are TRBV27 and TRBJ2-5; TRBD1 matches 8 bases. In germline, CDR1 is MNHEY, CDR2 SMNVEV (reference sequence). The CDR3 covers 15 residues. The V gene end was trimmed by 6 bases and the J gene end by 0 bases; junction bases not matched to a gene: 6. The CDR3 sequence is CASRRQGINQETQYF. CDR3 nucleotides: TGTGCCAGCAGAAGACAGGGGATAAACCAAGAGACCCAGTACTTC.

V and J are TRBV6-6 and TRBJ2-5; D ambiguous. The CDR3 runs 15 residues. CDR1 is MNHNY, CDR2 SVGAGI, per germline (reference sequence). V was pared by 4 bases and J by 3 bases, with 15 bases between. The CDR3 here is CASSCSWSGEETQYF. The CDR3 coding sequence is TGTGCCAGCAGTTGCTCGTGGTCAGGAGAAGAGACCCAGTACTTC.

As to this clonotype: Germline is not matched at one junction end, which may reflect a read error. The chain carries TRBV12-3 or TRBV12-4 and TRBJ2-3, with D tentatively TRBD1 (6 bases). The CDR3 has 16 amino acids. In DNA form, the CDR3 reads TGTGCCAGCAGTTTAGGGGGGCTAGCTCAGGCAGATATGCAGTATTTT. Its protein is CASSLGGLAQADMQYF.

This chain connects TRBV20-1 to TRBJ2-5; weak D call: TRBD2 (6 bases). This CDR3 is built from 13 residues. V was shortened by 3 bases and J by 11 bases, with 19 bases between the two germline ends. The germline V gene encodes CDR1 DFQATT and CDR2 SNEGSKA (reference sequence). In nucleotides, the CDR3 is TGCAGTGCTAGTGGGGGAGGACGCAATGAGCAGTACTTC. It is translated as CSASGGGRNEQYF.

V usage is TRBV20-1 and J usage is TRBJ1-4; TRBD1 matches at 7 bases. The CDR3 spans 13 residues. Germline V gene data show CDR1 as DFQATT and CDR2 as SNEGSKA (reference sequence). With V trimmed by 2 bases and J by 7 bases, 4 bases remained unmatched. CDR3 nucleotides: TGCAGTGCTAGAAGGGGGCAAGGTGAAAAACTGTTTTTT. Its protein product is CSARRGQGEKLFF.

The V and J genes are TRBV6-5 and TRBJ2-7; no reliable D call. The CDR3 contains 14 residues. Per germline, CDR1 MNHEY and CDR2 SVGAGI. The V end was cut by 4 bases, the J end by 3 bases, with 13 bases between. The CDR3 reads CASSFLDRFYEQYF. CDR3 in DNA: TGTGCCAGCAGTTTCCTCGACCGTTTCTACGAGCAGTACTTC.

In this sample, this clonotype turned up many times. The chain carries TRBV4-2 and TRBJ2-6, with D hard to call. This CDR3 is 20 amino acids long. The germline gives CDR1 LGHNA, CDR2 YNFKEQ. Trimming pared 0 bases from V and 1 base from J, leaving 19 bases between. The CDR3 loop is CASSQDPVAGSISGANVLTF. The CDR3 DNA reads as TGTGCCAGCAGCCAAGATCCTGTGGCAGGATCCATTTCTGGGGCCAACGTCCTGACTTTC.

This chain joins TRBV20-1 and TRBJ2-3, with 13 bases fitting TRBD2. From germline, CDR1 is DFQATT and CDR2 SNEGSKA (reference sequence). Germline trimming cut 4 bases from V and 4 bases from J; bases unmatched to any gene: 2. The CDR3 contains 14 residues. DNA for the CDR3: TGCAGTGCTAAAACTAGCGGGGGGGCAGATACGCAGTATTTT. Translating it yields CSAKTSGGADTQYF.

The chain carries TRBV6-1 and TRBJ2-3; D not certain. V was trimmed by 2 bases and J by 7 bases, leaving 10 bases between them. The CDR3 is 13 amino acids. Germline CDR1 is MNHNS and CDR2 is SASEGT. DNA for the CDR3: TGTGCCAGCAGTGAATCCCAGAGTAATACGCAGTATTTT. Protein product: CASSESQSNTQYF.

The chain uses TRBV4-1 and TRBJ1-5, with TRBD1 matching over 9 bases. After removal of 4 bases from V and 3 bases from J, the junction contained 7 bases not matched to a gene. This CDR3 spans 16 amino acids. From germline, CDR1 is MGHRA and CDR2 YSYEKL. The CDR3: CASSPTQGAPNQPQHF. CDR3 bases: TGCGCCAGCAGCCCGACACAGGGGGCCCCCAATCAGCCCCAGCATTTT.

The rearrangement links TRBV20-1 to TRBJ2-1, with D uncertain. Trimming cost V 6 bases and J 0 bases, with 12 bases left between them. This CDR3 has 14 amino acids. Germline-derived CDR1 and CDR2 are DFQATT and SNEGSKA (reference sequence). CDR3 protein: CSAPMRSSYNEQFF. The CDR3 nucleotides are TGCAGTGCCCCTATGCGTAGCTCCTACAATGAGCAGTTCTTC.

This clonotype was seen a few times. The gene calls are TRBV7-8 and TRBJ2-3; perhaps D is TRBD1 or TRBD2 (5 bases each). Trimming removed 4 bases from V and 4 bases from J, with 15 bases in between. Germline CDR1 SGHVS, CDR2 FQNEAQ. The CDR3 loop spans 15 amino acids. CDR3 DNA: TGTGCCAGCAGCTCCACTAGACAGCAATCAGATACGCAGTATTTT. Translating gives CASSSTRQQSDTQYF.

V is TRBV7-8 and J is TRBJ2-7; D is possibly TRBD1 (5 bases). V shed 4 bases and J shed 2 bases, with 12 bases lying between them. CDR3 length: 14 residues. Germline-derived CDR1 and CDR2 are SGHVS and FQNEAQ. As DNA, the CDR3 is TGTGCCAGCAGCTCCCAGGGCCTCGCCTACGAGCAGTACTTC. This sequence encodes CASSSQGLAYEQYF.

J is TRBJ2-4 and V is TRBV7-6; no clear D. Near its end, the DNA agrees better with TRBJ2-7, so the J call may be wrong. Looked up from germline, CDR1 is SGHVS and CDR2 is FNYEAQ. The CDR3 runs 15 residues. CDR3 DNA sequence: TGTGCCAGCAGCTTAAGCACCGGACGTTCCTACGAGCAGTACTTC. Protein product: CASSLSTGRSYEQYF.

V is TRBV2 and J is TRBJ2-5; TRBD2 agrees at 13 bases. The length of the CDR3 is 14 residues. J was trimmed by 11 bases and V by 11 bases; bases with no gene match: 14. Germline V gene data show CDR1 as SNHLY and CDR2 as FYNNEI. As DNA, the CDR3 is TGTGCCGGGGTCCGACTAGCGGGAGGAGGGGAGCAGTACTTC. Protein product: CAGVRLAGGGEQYF.

The rearrangement joins TRBV27 to TRBJ2-1; maybe TRBD1 (5 bases). Germline lookup yields CDR1 MNHEY and CDR2 SMNVEV (reference sequence). The CDR3 length is 15 residues. V lost 5 bases to trimming and J lost 4 bases, with 15 bases between them. The CDR3 bases are TGTGCCAGCAGTCTCCAGCCGCCAGGGTACAATGAGCAGTTCTTC. It codes for CASSLQPPGYNEQFF.

This clonotype was observed a handful of times. The J gene is TRBJ2-3, the V gene TRBV5-8, with TRBD2 identical over 10 bases. V trimming: 0 bases; J trimming: 1 base; junction bases outside the gene matches: 5. Looked up from germline, CDR1 is SGHTS and CDR2 is YDEGEE. CDR3 length: 17 amino acids. This chain's CDR3 is CASSLGVAGGGTDTQYF. The DNA of the CDR3 is TGTGCCAGCAGCTTGGGAGTAGCGGGAGGTGGCACAGATACGCAGTATTTT.

This clonotype was seen more than once but under ten times. This chain connects TRBV27 to TRBJ2-3; TRBD1 matches at 9 bases. The junction had 6 bases not matched to a gene; V was cut back by 1 base and J by 13 bases. CDR3 length: 13 amino acids. In germline, CDR1 is MNHEY, CDR2 SMNVEV (reference sequence). CDR3 residues: CASSLFRDRVEYF. CDR3 bases: TGTGCCAGCAGTTTATTCCGGGACAGGGTCGAGTATTTT.

This chain connects TRBV7-7 to TRBJ2-5; D is unresolved. Germline values: CDR1 SSHAT, CDR2 FNYEAQ (reference sequence). Trimming removed 10 bases from V and 4 bases from J, with 10 bases in between. The CDR3 sequence is 11 residues long. Written as DNA, the CDR3 is TGTGCCACCGACTTTACAGAGACCCAGTACTTC. Translation: CATDFTETQYF.

This clonotype was observed a handful of times. This rearrangement joins TRBV29-1 to TRBJ2-4; D is possibly TRBD2 (6 bases). The V end was cut by 5 bases, the J end by 7 bases, with 18 bases between. This CDR3 is 14 amino acids long. Germline CDR1 SQVTM, CDR2 ANQGSEA. The CDR3 nucleotides read TGCAGCGTTCGCCTCGGGACTTGGAGGAACATTCAGTACTTC. Its protein product is CSVRLGTWRNIQYF.

The chain couples TRBV20-1 to TRBJ2-7; D not certain. This CDR3 has 12 amino acids. Germline CDR1 reads DFQATT; CDR2 reads SNEGSKA (reference sequence). V was pared by 2 bases and J by 2 bases, with 7 bases between. CDR3 nucleotide sequence: TGCAGTGCTAGATCAGTGACCTACGAGCAGTACTTC. Residues: CSARSVTYEQYF.

J is TRBJ2-5 and V is TRBV5-4; no firm D call. The better agreement between TRBJ2-7 and the DNA end casts doubt on the J call. Per germline, CDR1 SGHNT and CDR2 YYREEE (reference sequence). The CDR3 consists of 14 residues. CDR3 nucleotide sequence: TGTGCCAGCACCAGCAAGGGATTGCGCTACGAGCAGTACTTC. Protein: CASTSKGLRYEQYF.

This chain connects TRBV30 to TRBJ2-4; TRBD1 might be the D (7 bases). The J call may be faulty, since TRBJ2-7 better matches the DNA end. The CDR3 covers 17 residues. Germline CDR1 GTSNPN, CDR2 SVGIG (reference sequence). In DNA, the CDR3 is TGTGCCTGGACAGGGGGGAAGACAGGGTCCTTCTCCTACGAGCAGTACTTC. Translated: CAWTGGKTGSFSYEQYF.

This clonotype was detected only a few times. The rearrangement links TRBV12-3 or TRBV12-4 to TRBJ2-7; a possible D gene is TRBD2 (6 bases). This CDR3 spans 15 amino acids. Trimming shortened V by 3 bases and J by 3 bases, and 15 bases separated the two germline ends. Written as DNA, the CDR3 is TGTGCCAGCAGTTTTCGAGGCGGGAAGCGCTACGAGCAGTACTTC. This codes for CASSFRGGKRYEQYF.

The V and J genes are TRBV6-5 and TRBJ2-2, with no clear D. The CDR3 contains 15 residues. Germline CDR1 is MNHEY and CDR2 is SVGAGI. The ends were cut back, 0 bases at V and 2 bases at J, with 7 bases in the middle. The chain's CDR3 is CASSYSVYNTGELFF. CDR3 nucleotide sequence: TGTGCCAGCAGTTACTCCGTTTACAACACCGGGGAGCTGTTTTTT.